These 32 T cell receptor beta chains share one sample of origin, sequenced in a study of response to subunit inactivated influenza vaccine. TCRdb analysed the RT-PCR reads with MiXCR anew, one entry per CDR3 protein. In the table there are about 480,000 distinct CDR3 sequences, approximately 11% of which are singletons. The starting material was PBMCs from blood, obtained about 40 days after vaccination. The origin of the receptors is a man aged 50-59 years who received an inactivated influenza vaccine.

This clonotype was detected a few times. The J gene is TRBJ2-1, the V gene TRBV28; the D gene could be TRBD1 or TRBD2 (6 bases each). V was cut by 6 bases and J by 4 bases, with 25 bases left in between. This CDR3 has 18 amino acids. The V gene's germline CDR1 is MDHEN and CDR2 SYDVKM. This chain's CDR3 is CASRVYRGFAGPYNEQFF. CDR3 DNA sequence: TGTGCCAGCAGAGTATATAGGGGGTTTGCGGGGCCGTACAATGAGCAGTTCTTC.

In this sample, this clonotype turned up a few times. V usage is TRBV16 and J usage is TRBJ2-7, with D hard to call. Trimming shortened V by 1 base and J by 5 bases, and 12 bases separated the two germline ends. CDR3 length equals 14 residues. Germline-derived CDR1 and CDR2 are KGHSY and FQNENV. CDR3 in amino acids: CASSQFSVSDEQYF. Written as DNA, the CDR3 is TGTGCCAGCAGCCAATTCAGTGTCTCGGACGAGCAGTACTTC.

To note about this clonotype: A read error may account for a junction end that differs from germline. The J gene is TRBJ2-2, the V gene TRBV11-2; no firm D call. CDR1 is SGHAT, CDR2 FQNNGV, per germline. This CDR3 has 13 amino acids. CDR3 sequence (DNA): TGTACCAGCAGCCGACCAAACACCGGGGAGCTGTTTTTT. Its translation: CTSSRPNTGELFF.

This clonotype was detected a few times. The chain combines TRBV29-1 with TRBJ2-1; D is possibly TRBD2 (5 bases). Trimming shortened V by 7 bases and J by 0 bases, and 10 bases separated the two germline ends. Germline V gene sequence: CDR1 SQVTM, CDR2 ANQGSEA. CDR3 size: 13 residues. CDR3 protein: CSARAPSYNEQFF. As DNA, the CDR3 is TGCAGCGCGCGGGCCCCCTCCTACAATGAGCAGTTCTTC.

In its sample, this clonotype was seen once. The V call is TRBV18, the J call TRBJ1-2, with 9 positions matching TRBD1. The germline V gene encodes CDR1 KGHSH and CDR2 LQKENI. V lost 4 bases and J lost 6; bases outside the gene matches: 6. This CDR3 is built from 14 residues. CDR3: CASSQSGTGNGYTF. DNA of the CDR3: TGTGCCAGCTCACAATCCGGGACAGGGAATGGCTACACCTTC.

This clonotype was seen ten or more times. The V call is TRBV12-3 or TRBV12-4, the J call TRBJ1-1; no clear D gene. Deletions cut 0 bases from V and 3 bases from J, with 5 bases between. The CDR3 has 13 residues. CDR3 protein: CASSLATDTEAFF. CDR3 sequence (DNA): TGTGCCAGCAGTTTAGCGACGGACACTGAAGCTTTCTTT.

This clonotype was detected many times. The chain joins TRBV12-3 or TRBV12-4 to TRBJ2-2; TRBD2 matches 11 bases. V lost 7 bases, J lost 5 bases, and 12 bases stayed unmatched. The length of the CDR3 is 17 residues. In DNA, the CDR3 is TGTGCCAGCATCGATAGCGGGAGGGGGGCCTTTACCGGGGAGCTGTTTTTT. Translated: CASIDSGRGAFTGELFF.

This clonotype was observed at least ten times. V usage is TRBV5-5 and J usage is TRBJ2-1; maybe TRBD2 (5 bases). CDR1 is SGHKS, CDR2 YYEKEE, per germline (reference sequence). This CDR3 has 13 amino acids. V was pared by 7 bases and J by 8 bases, with 16 bases between. The CDR3 loop reads CASSRAQRDEQFF. For the CDR3, the DNA is TGTGCCAGCTCGAGGGCCCAAAGGGATGAGCAGTTCTTC.

This clonotype has a count of ten or more. This chain joins TRBV7-2 and TRBJ2-1; 8 nucleotides align to TRBD2. The CDR3 consists of 17 residues. J lost 0 bases, V lost 2 bases, and 6 bases had no gene match. Germline V CDR1 and CDR2: SGHTA, FQGNSA. CDR3 nucleotide sequence: TGTGCCAGCAGCTTACCAGCGGGGGAAAGCTCCTACAATGAGCAGTTCTTC. The encoded protein is CASSLPAGESSYNEQFF.

This clonotype was observed a few times. The chain combines TRBV7-8 with TRBJ2-2, with D tentatively TRBD2 (6 bases). The CDR3 loop spans 15 amino acids. Deletions cut 3 bases from V and 6 bases from J, with 14 bases between. CDR1 is SGHVS, CDR2 FQNEAQ, per germline. This CDR3 reads CASSFLRERSGELFF. The CDR3 DNA is TGTGCCAGCAGCTTCCTGCGGGAACGTTCCGGGGAGCTGTTTTTT.

The J gene is TRBJ2-5, the V gene TRBV28; possibly TRBD1 for D (8 bases). Trimming stripped 9 bases from V and 4 bases from J, with 15 bases between. Germline CDR1 is MDHEN and CDR2 is SYDVKM. This CDR3 has 13 amino acids. This CDR3 reads CASTGGRGETQYF. DNA of the CDR3: TGTGCCAGTACAGGGGGGAGGGGAGAGACCCAGTACTTC. Drawing the rest from reference TRBV28 and TRBJ2-5, the complete variable domain is DVKVTQSSRYLVKRTGEKVFLECVQDMDHENMFWYRQDPGLGLRLIYFSYDVKMKEKGDIPEGYSVSREKKERFSLILESASTNQTSMYLCASTGGRGETQYFGPGTRLLVL.

In this sample, this clonotype turned up many times. Here the CDR3 DNA reads TGTGCCAGCAGTCCAGGACAGAGAGCTTTCTTT. This sequence encodes CASSPGQRAFF. This chain links TRBV12-3 or TRBV12-4 with TRBJ1-1; possibly TRBD1 for D (6 bases). V lost 5 bases and J 10 bases, leaving 11 bases between the germline ends. The CDR3 sequence is 11 residues long.

This clonotype was counted a few times. V and J are TRBV28 and TRBJ2-1; D is unclear. Trimming took off 6 bases at V and 0 bases at J, with 12 bases between the two ends. The germline gives CDR1 MDHEN, CDR2 SYDVKM. The CDR3 spans 15 residues. The CDR3 DNA follows: TGTGCCAGCAGGAACAAAGGCGGCTCCTACAATGAGCAGTTCTTC. It encodes CASRNKGGSYNEQFF.

The V call is TRBV6-2 or TRBV6-3, the J call TRBJ2-5; maybe TRBD1 (6 bases). CDR3 length equals 16 residues. V gave up 6 bases and J gave up 0 bases, with 17 bases separating them. Germline-derived CDR1 and CDR2 are MNHEY and SVGEGT. CDR3 in amino acids: CASSPSGHQYQETQYF. The CDR3 DNA follows: TGTGCCAGCAGCCCCTCGGGACACCAGTACCAAGAGACCCAGTACTTC.

This clonotype was counted many times. The genes are TRBV10-3 and TRBJ2-1, with 12 bases fitting TRBD1. Germline CDR1 and CDR2: ENHRY and SYGVKD. The CDR3 length is 16 residues. V gave up 4 bases and J gave up 7 bases; unmatched junction bases: 8. CDR3 nucleotides: TGTGCCATCAGTGGCCCGGCGGGACAGGGGGCAAATGAGCAGTTCTTC. Translating it yields CAISGPAGQGANEQFF.

The chain recombines TRBV28 with TRBJ2-7; D unclear. Germline loops: CDR1 MDHEN, CDR2 SYDVKM. V was pared by 6 bases and J by 6 bases, with 9 bases between. CDR3 length: 11 amino acids. CDR3 DNA sequence: TGTGCCAGCAGCCGAGCCCTCGAGCAGTACTTC. Its protein product is CASSRALEQYF.

This clonotype occurred a few times. The V gene is TRBV5-4, the J gene TRBJ1-2, with D hard to call. The V gene's germline CDR1 is SGHNT and CDR2 YYREEE (reference sequence). Trimming took off 4 bases at V and 4 bases at J, with 11 bases between the two ends. The CDR3 runs to 13 residues. The CDR3: CASSLPGIYGYTF. In nucleotides, the CDR3 is TGTGCCAGCAGCCTCCCGGGAATCTATGGCTACACCTTC.

V gene TRBV6-6 combines with J gene TRBJ1-4, with D tentatively TRBD1 (5 bases). The germline V and J ends were trimmed by 7 bases and 6 bases, with 12 bases remaining between them. The germline V gene encodes CDR1 MNHNY and CDR2 SVGAGI (reference sequence). CDR3 length equals 13 residues. This CDR3 is CASTPGGDEKLFF. CDR3 nucleotide sequence: TGTGCCAGCACCCCCGGGGGGGATGAAAAACTGTTTTTT.

CDR3 bases: TGTGCCAGCAGTTGGATCGGGGGCAGGGTCAACACCGGGGAGCTGTTTTTT. Protein sequence: CASSWIGGRVNTGELFF. V usage is TRBV27 and J usage is TRBJ2-2; the D gene could be TRBD1 or TRBD2 (6 bases each). The CDR3 extends over 17 amino acids. The germline V gene encodes CDR1 MNHEY and CDR2 SMNVEV (reference sequence). V was pared by 4 bases and J by 2 bases, with 17 bases between.

This clonotype was counted a few times. J is TRBJ2-5 and V is TRBV4-2, with 8 bases identical to TRBD2. Looked up from germline, CDR1 is LGHNA and CDR2 is YNFKEQ. The CDR3 sequence is 16 residues long. After removal of 1 base from V and 2 bases from J, the junction contained 6 bases not matched to a gene. CDR3 amino acids: CASSQVSSGGQETQYF. Written as DNA, the CDR3 is TGTGCCAGCAGCCAAGTTTCCAGCGGGGGTCAAGAGACCCAGTACTTC.

This clonotype was detected only a few times. The chain uses TRBV11-2 and TRBJ1-1; TRBD1 agrees at 7 bases. The CDR3 is 13 amino acids. V was clipped by 0 bases and J by 7 bases; unmatched bases: 2. Germline V gene sequence: CDR1 SGHAT, CDR2 FQNNGV. DNA of the CDR3: TGTGCCAGCAGCTTAGATAGGACAGGTGAAGCTTTCTTT. This sequence encodes CASSLDRTGEAFF.

This clonotype has at least ten counts. This rearrangement joins TRBV27 to TRBJ1-4, with TRBD1 as a possible D gene (5 bases). V shed 4 bases and J shed 11 bases, with 11 bases lying between them. The CDR3 is made up of 12 amino acids. Germline assignment: CDR1 MNHEY and CDR2 SMNVEV (reference sequence). DNA of the CDR3: TGTGCCAGCAGTTCCTTGGGGGGGAAACTGTTTTTT. Its translation is CASSSLGGKLFF. The full variable domain, rest sourced from reference TRBV27 and TRBJ1-4, is EAQVTQNPRYLITVTGKKLTVTCSQNMNHEYMSWYRQDPGLGLRQIYYSMNVEVTDKGDVPEGYKVSRKEKRNFPLILESPSPNQTSLYFCASSSLGGKLFFGSGTQLSVL.

V gene TRBV6-2 or TRBV6-3 combines with J gene TRBJ2-3, with 12 bases matching TRBD2. This CDR3 has 16 residues. Germline lookup yields CDR1 MNHEY and CDR2 SVGEGT. Germline trimming cut 7 bases from V and 0 bases from J; bases unmatched to any gene: 5. CDR3 sequence reads: CASTDGTSGSTDTQYF. Here the CDR3 DNA reads TGTGCCAGCACTGACGGGACTAGCGGGAGCACAGATACGCAGTATTTT.

CDR3 amino acids: CASSLREHSPLHF. The CDR3 nucleotides are TGTGCCAGCAGCCTCAGGGAACACTCACCCCTCCACTTT. This chain connects TRBV3-1 to TRBJ1-6, with D possibly being TRBD1 (5 bases). This CDR3 region has 13 residues. Germline CDR1 reads LGHDT; CDR2 reads YNNKEL (reference sequence). V was cut by 4 bases and J by 10 bases, with 11 bases left in between.

This chain links TRBV6-5 with TRBJ1-4; no definite D call. Per the germline V gene, CDR1 is MNHEY and CDR2 is SVGAGI. Between the trimmed V and J ends, which lost 2 bases and 8 bases, there was a span of 9 bases. The CDR3 runs to 13 residues. The CDR3 sequence: CASSYRPAEKLFF. For the CDR3, the DNA is TGTGCCAGCAGTTACCGCCCCGCGGAAAAACTGTTTTTT.

This clonotype was picked up many times. This chain connects TRBV6-5 to TRBJ2-3; D tentatively fits TRBD1 or TRBD2 (5 bases each). Trimming took off 8 bases at V and 6 bases at J, with 12 bases between the two ends. This CDR3 has 12 residues. Germline lookup yields CDR1 MNHEY and CDR2 SVGAGI. CDR3 in DNA: TGTGCCAGCGCCAGGGCGGGCGATACGCAGTATTTT. The encoded protein is CASARAGDTQYF.

This clonotype was recorded a few times. The chain couples TRBV20-1 to TRBJ2-7, with TRBD1 matching 7 bases. The CDR3 runs 12 residues. V was pared by 6 bases and J by 5 bases, with 7 bases of the junction left unmatched. Germline CDR1 reads DFQATT; CDR2 reads SNEGSKA (reference sequence). The CDR3: CSARRQGHEQYF. DNA of the CDR3: TGCAGTGCCAGAAGACAGGGCCACGAGCAGTACTTC.

This clonotype was seen at least ten times. The chain is built from TRBV6-1 and TRBJ1-2; no definite D call. V was trimmed by 6 bases and J by 3 bases, leaving 2 bases between them. The CDR3 spans 10 residues. Germline V gives CDR1 MNHNS, CDR2 SASEGT. CDR3 sequence (DNA): TGTGCCAGCAGGCACTATGGCTACACCTTC. It codes for CASRHYGYTF.

This chain uses TRBV3-1 with TRBJ2-1; D is undetermined. V shed 4 bases and J shed 6 bases, with 16 bases lying between them. CDR3 length: 15 residues. Germline assignment: CDR1 LGHDT and CDR2 YNNKEL (reference sequence). CDR3 in DNA: TGTGCCAGCAGCCGGGCAGGTGCGGTATCCAATGAGCAGTTCTTC. Its protein is CASSRAGAVSNEQFF.

The table lists this clonotype with many counts. The chain couples TRBV6-2 or TRBV6-3 to TRBJ2-3; the match to TRBD2 covers 8 bases. Looked up from germline, CDR1 is MNHEY and CDR2 is SVGEGT. The V segment lost 7 bases and the J segment 4 bases; nucleotides outside the gene matches: 4. The CDR3 loop spans 13 amino acids. The CDR3 loop reads CASTLRGADTQYF. The CDR3 bases are TGTGCCAGCACTTTGCGGGGGGCAGATACGCAGTATTTT.

This clonotype was recorded a few times. V and J are TRBV5-1 and TRBJ2-3, with D hard to call. The ends were cut back, 5 bases at V and 6 bases at J, with 13 bases in the middle. Germline lookup yields CDR1 SGHRS and CDR2 YFSETQ. This CDR3 is 13 amino acids long. The CDR3 loop reads CASSRAIRDTQYF. CDR3 nucleotides: TGCGCCAGCAGTCGGGCCATACGGGATACGCAGTATTTT. Full variable domain (rest looked up from reference TRBV5-1 and TRBJ2-3): KAGVTQTPRYLIKTRGQQVTLSCSPISGHRSVSWYQQTPGQGLQFLFEYFSETQRNKGNFPGRFSGRQFSNSRSEMNVSTLELGDSALYLCASSRAIRDTQYFGPGTRLTVL.

This clonotype was seen only a few times. The chain links TRBV29-1 to TRBJ1-1; D is undetermined. The CDR3 covers 10 residues. Germline CDR1 reads SQVTM; CDR2 reads ANQGSEA. V gave up 5 bases and J gave up 3 bases, with 4 bases separating them. The CDR3 sequence is CSVFHTEAFF. The CDR3 DNA reads as TGCAGCGTTTTCCACACTGAAGCTTTCTTT.